This T cell receptor (beta chain) was recorded in a study of identical twins (dated by TCRdb to 2016 to 2017). Concerning the study at large: To test whether fetal clonotypes persist, the study used deep sequencing on TCR alpha and beta repertoires from monozygotic twins, unrelated adults of various ages, and cord blood. To rule out contamination, replicate twin experiments were performed at different times with different library preparation protocols. Findings and caveats that apply to the study as a whole: Abundant cord blood beta clonotypes had fewer insertions, young adult naive repertoires showed a similar but weaker trend, and memory repertoires showed no such trend. Because the same donors could not be followed over many years, conclusions were based on cross-sectional statistical analysis. Invariant T cells such as MAIT and iNKT could partly confound zero-insertion analyses, although diverse VJ usage argued against such confounding for most clonotypes. In monozygotic twins, out-of-frame TCR alpha sharing was systematically underestimated by recombination models, although the models agreed with sharing between unrelated individuals. Out-of-frame TCR alpha sequences shared between twins showed an excess of low generation-probability sequences compared with coincidental sharing between unrelated individuals. The excess sharing between twins in beta out-of-frame sequences was weaker because fewer shared sequences reduced the signal-to-noise ratio.

Comment on this clonotype: The antigen this receptor binds is unknown. Per-nucleotide qualities are absent, and no much larger clonotype sits a single base away.

V sheds 3 bases and J sheds 0 bases, leaving 11 bases between their ends. CDR1 and CDR2 are drawn from the germline V gene (reference sequence): LGHDT, YNNKEL. The CDR3, cysteine through phenylalanine, is 16 amino acids long. Just the 48-base CDR3 DNA is kept, in frame starting at base 1. Every donor was a healthy Caucasian. The twin cohort comprised three pairs of female monozygotic twins, all aged about 18 to 30 years. CD4+ and CD8+ T cell populations were isolated with positive isolation kits from Invitrogen. Receptor libraries were prepared by 5' RACE. Instrument on record: Illumina HiSeq 2000. A universal primer binding site was introduced by template switching, and a unique molecular identifier was present in the final cDNA, enabling accurate counting of TCR cDNA molecules. Specific primers in the conserved constant-segment region were used to synthesize first-strand cDNA for the TCR alpha and beta chains. To control for contamination, each cDNA library was double barcoded with a SMART-Mk sample barcode plus Illumina barcodes. Two successive PCR steps introduced TruSeq adapter sequences along with Illumina sample barcodes. TCR alpha and beta cDNA libraries were sequenced on the Illumina HiSeq platform with custom primers. In the source study's methods: MiGEC processed the raw reads to extract unique molecular identifiers, while MiXCR was used to determine the CDR3 positions. For each individual, recombination models were inferred using an EM algorithm with the repgenHMM and IGoR tools. Shared clonotype analysis was performed with the tcR package in R, normalizing sharing by the product of cloneset sizes. Out-of-frame nonproductive sequences were analyzed to study raw recombination free of thymic and clonal selection effects. The public sequencing data were trimmed at Q25 with fastp and processed into clonotypes with MiXCR by TCRdb, which kept only in-frame beta chains. All rows with the same CDR3 protein become a single entry with the most common DNA and genes. The V and J calls here are based on TCRdb, not the publication. Within this sample are around 470,000 distinct CDR3 sequences, with 13% to 15% of them counted one time only. Approximately 0.52% of the sample is held by the ten biggest clonotypes.

This sample also belongs to another study, concerning yellow fever vaccine responses in identical twins. The second study reports: According to the authors, in identical twins the way T cells responded to vaccination appeared partly convergent and partly personalized. In identical twins, the study followed T cell clones that responded to the vaccine with precision.

The rearrangement combines TRBV3-1 with TRBJ2-2; the D gene lacks a confident call. The sequenced sample consisted of CD4+ T cells sorted from blood. The TCR sequence derives from a woman aged 18 to 35 in good health. The DNA sequence follows: TGTGCCAGCAGCCACAGAAAACCCGCGAACACCGGGGAGCTGTTTTTT. Protein translation: CASSHRKPANTGELFF.